Below are 13 T cell receptor beta chains sequenced from a single sample in a study of T cell repertoires in cytomegalovirus infection. TCRdb re-analysed the reads in MiXCR, keeping a single row per CDR3 protein. The sample records 110,000 to 150,000 distinct CDR3 sequences, more than 25% being singletons. Antigens of these TCRs are unknown. Sequenced here: CD8+ T cells from cultured PBMCs, sampled from culture after CMV antigen stimulation. These receptors were obtained from a human donor in good health (CMV status not recorded). Some clones in this sample may be carry-over from other donors' samples.

The sample holds many counts of this clonotype. V and J are TRBV11-2 and TRBJ1-5; a weak D match, TRBD1 (5 bases). Germline V gene data show CDR1 as SGHAT and CDR2 as FQNNGV. The V gene lost 5 bases and the J gene lost 7 bases, with 15 bases spanning the gap. The CDR3 runs to 14 residues. CDR3 sequence reads: CASSLAQGVQPQHF. The CDR3 DNA follows: TGTGCCAGCAGCCTCGCCCAAGGGGTACAGCCCCAGCATTTT.

The V call is TRBV20-1, the J call TRBJ2-3; 8 bases are shared with TRBD2. The CDR3 contains 17 residues. The junction had 16 bases not matched to a gene; V was cut back by 6 bases and J by 2 bases. CDR1 is DFQATT, CDR2 SNEGSKA, per germline (reference sequence). CDR3: CSAGGLSGGLFTDTQYF. CDR3 bases: TGCAGTGCCGGAGGGCTGAGCGGGGGTCTATTCACAGATACGCAGTATTTT.

This clonotype was counted a few times. V gene TRBV12-3 or TRBV12-4 combines with J gene TRBJ2-2, with D unresolved. CDR3 length equals 14 residues. Trimming took off 6 bases at V and 5 bases at J, with 13 bases between the two ends. DNA of the CDR3: TGTGCCAGCAGCCGTACCGGACGGACCGGGGAGCTGTTTTTT. Translating it yields CASSRTGRTGELFF.

The CDR3 DNA reads as TGCAGCGTTGAAGGGCTCCGCGCAACTGTTGAGCAGTTCTTC. Protein sequence: CSVEGLRATVEQFF. This chain links TRBV29-1 with TRBJ2-1; D gene ambiguous. Germline assignment: CDR1 SQVTM and CDR2 ANQGSEA. Between the trimmed V and J ends, which lost 1 base and 9 bases, there was a span of 16 bases. The CDR3 extends over 14 amino acids.

This clonotype has a single count. V usage is TRBV27 and J usage is TRBJ1-1, with 12 bases aligning to TRBD1. V was pared by 6 bases and J by 3 bases, with 2 bases of the junction left unmatched. Germline CDR1 is MNHEY and CDR2 is SMNVEV (reference sequence). The CDR3 has 14 residues. The chain's CDR3 is CASRGTGGYTEAFF. DNA of the CDR3: TGTGCCAGCAGGGGGACAGGGGGCTACACTGAAGCTTTCTTT.

The V call is TRBV4-1, the J call TRBJ1-1; the match to TRBD1 covers 8 bases. Trimming took 2 bases from V and 4 from J; bases not matched to a gene: 6. The germline CDR1 and CDR2 sequences are MGHRA and YSYEKL. The CDR3 contains 15 residues. Written as DNA, the CDR3 is TGCGCCAGCAGCCAATCGGACAGGGCAGGCACTGAAGCTTTCTTT. Its translation is CASSQSDRAGTEAFF.

This clonotype was found a few times. As DNA, the CDR3 is TGCGCCAGCAGCCCCCACGCTAGCGGGGGAAGCTATGAGCAGTTCTTC. This sequence encodes CASSPHASGGSYEQFF. The V call is TRBV4-1, the J call TRBJ2-1; 10 bases are a match to TRBD2. V dropped 4 bases and J dropped 8; count of bases not matched to a gene: 11. Germline values: CDR1 MGHRA, CDR2 YSYEKL. The CDR3 sequence is 16 residues long.

The J gene is TRBJ2-5, the V gene TRBV6-6, with D perhaps matching TRBD1 (6 bases). Germline V gives CDR1 MNHNY, CDR2 SVGAGI (reference sequence). This CDR3 region has 17 residues. With 0 bases removed from V and 4 bases from J, the gap between germline ends came to 18 bases. The CDR3 DNA sequence: TGTGCCAGCAGTTACTCAACAGGGTCTTTTGGGGGAGAGACCCAGTACTTC. This sequence encodes CASSYSTGSFGGETQYF.

The gene calls are TRBV2 and TRBJ1-2; TRBD1 agrees at 8 bases. This CDR3 contains 11 residues. J lost 8 bases, V lost 7 bases, and 3 bases had no gene match. Germline V gene data show CDR1 as SNHLY and CDR2 as FYNNEI. CDR3 nucleotides: TGTGCCAGCATGACAGGGGCCGGCTACACCTTC. Amino acids: CASMTGAGYTF.

This clonotype was counted many times. The chain recombines TRBV5-6 with TRBJ2-2, with TRBD1 matching 7 bases. After removal of 1 base from V and 6 bases from J, the junction contained 0 bases not matched to a gene. The CDR3 is made up of 13 amino acids. The germline V gene encodes CDR1 SGHDT and CDR2 YYEEEE. This chain's CDR3 is CASSLTGAGELFF. The CDR3 region has the DNA TGTGCCAGCAGCTTGACAGGGGCCGGGGAGCTGTTTTTT.

This clonotype has at least ten counts. The chain recombines TRBV7-9 with TRBJ2-7; 11 nucleotides align to TRBD2. Trimming took 5 bases from V and 0 from J; bases not matched to a gene: 27. Germline assignment: CDR1 SEHNR and CDR2 FQNEAQ (reference sequence). There are 23 residues in the CDR3. The CDR3 protein is CASSVGGTGSRLAGGHSSYEQYF. CDR3 in DNA: TGTGCCAGCAGCGTAGGTGGGACAGGATCGCGGCTAGCGGGGGGACATTCCTCCTACGAGCAGTACTTC.

This clonotype was detected only a few times. This chain uses TRBV9 with TRBJ2-1; D tentatively reads TRBD1 or TRBD2 (7 bases each). CDR3 length: 16 amino acids. Germline loops: CDR1 SGDLS, CDR2 YYNGEE. The V end was cut by 3 bases, the J end by 1 base, with 14 bases between. The CDR3 is CASSASGGASYNEQFF. The CDR3 nucleotides read TGTGCCAGCAGCGCCTCAGGGGGGGCGTCCTACAATGAGCAGTTCTTC.

This clonotype was detected ten times or more. Written as DNA, the CDR3 is TGTGCCAGCAGCTTATGGGACGGAAAACCTAGCAATCAGCCCCAGCATTTT. This gives the protein CASSLWDGKPSNQPQHF. The chain links TRBV7-6 to TRBJ1-5; maybe TRBD1 (5 bases). The CDR3 consists of 17 residues. The ends were cut back, 2 bases at V and 0 bases at J, with 14 bases in the middle. CDR1 SGHVS and CDR2 FNYEAQ come from the germline V gene.